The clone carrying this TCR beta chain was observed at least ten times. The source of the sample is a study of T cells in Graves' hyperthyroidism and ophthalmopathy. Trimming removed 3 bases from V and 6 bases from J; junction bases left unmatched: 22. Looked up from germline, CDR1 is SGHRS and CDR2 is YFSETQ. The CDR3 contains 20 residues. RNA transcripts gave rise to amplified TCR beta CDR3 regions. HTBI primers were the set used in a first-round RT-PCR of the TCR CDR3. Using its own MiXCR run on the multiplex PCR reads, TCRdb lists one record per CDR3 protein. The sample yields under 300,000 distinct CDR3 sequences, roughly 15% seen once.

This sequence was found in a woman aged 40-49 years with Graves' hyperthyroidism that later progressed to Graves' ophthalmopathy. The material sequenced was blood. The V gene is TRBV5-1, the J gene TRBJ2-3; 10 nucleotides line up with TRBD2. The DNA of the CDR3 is TGCGCCAGCAGCTCGTTTCTAAGGACAGGCCCCACTAGCGGGATTGATACGCAGTATTTT. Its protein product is CASSSFLRTGPTSGIDTQYF.